This TCR beta chain was captured in a study of blood T cell repertoires in COVID-19. Across the study: T cells, B-cell-depleted T cells, or PBMCs provided the cDNA or gDNA that served as material.

This CDR3 is built from 14 residues. The V end lost 1 base, the J end lost 7 bases, and 11 bases lay between the germline ends. Looked up from germline, CDR1 is SGHTA and CDR2 is FQGNSA. As originally analysed: Researchers report that nucleated cell counts were estimated from reference gene primer amplification. The repertoire was sequenced with immunoSEQ multiplex PCR; TCRdb's copy has only in-frame clones and lacks some. V and J calls and clone size are those listed in that table; D and trimming were worked out from the DNA. The sample includes some 200,000 clones, approximately 83% of them seen just once.

The clonotype was recovered from a woman aged 25-40 years with COVID-19, enrolled during active disease. The sequenced sample consisted of peripheral blood. V gene TRBV7-2 combines with J gene TRBJ2-1; tentatively, D is TRBD1 (5 bases). DNA for the CDR3: TGTGCCAGCAGCTTAGTCAACGCAGGGAATGAGCAGTTCTTC. Protein sequence: CASSLVNAGNEQFF. Complete variable domain (other parts from reference TRBV7-2 and TRBJ2-1): GAGVSQSPSNKVTEKGKDVELRCDPISGHTALYWYRQSLGQGLEFLIYFQGNSAPDKSGLPSDRFSAERTGGSVSTLTIQRTQQEDSAVYLCASSLVNAGNEQFFGPGTRLTVL.